This paragraph covers one T cell receptor beta chain sequence. Its antigen is unidentified. The source of the sample is a study of T cells in Graves' hyperthyroidism and ophthalmopathy. The study's findings and limits: Ophthalmopathy was predicted by the model a median of approximately 6 months ahead of onset. Appearing also in blood were most of the thyroid clonotypes expanded above 0.001.

Authors of the study amplified TCR beta CDR3 regions from RNA transcripts. TCR CDR3 underwent first-round RT-PCR with the HTBI primer set. TCRdb fed the multiplex PCR reads into MiXCR, producing one record per CDR3 protein. The sample carries about 500,000 distinct CDR3 sequences, about 16% recorded once. Clinicians diagnosed patients from clinical symptoms, serum thyroxine and TRAb, thyroid ultrasound and orbital computed tomography. The PBMCs were taken from less than 11 ml of fresh peripheral blood. Germline V gene data show CDR1 as MNHEY and CDR2 as SMNVEV (reference sequence). This CDR3 spans 18 amino acids. V lost 3 bases to trimming and J lost 1 base; unmatched junction nucleotides: 10.

The gene calls are TRBV27 and TRBJ2-1, with TRBD2 matching over 9 bases. The material sequenced was blood. This receptor was obtained from a woman in her twenties or thirties with Graves' ophthalmopathy. For the CDR3, the DNA is TGTGCCAGCAGTTTTCGGCGGGGGGGCGGTGGGTCCTACAATGAGCAGTTCTTC. Translation: CASSFRRGGGGSYNEQFF.